The 10 T cell receptor beta chains reported below all come from one sample, sequenced in a study of long-term antiretroviral therapy in people with HIV. Version v3.0 of the immunoSEQ assay ran at survey level. Generated by immunoSEQ multiplex PCR, the TCRdb table keeps only in-frame clones and is missing some. The repertoire consists of under 35,000 clones, with about 96% occurring once and the leading ten covering under 3%. The sample in question was unsorted PBMCs, obtained 6.5 to 6.6 years after starting antiretroviral therapy. The receptors come from a man aged 25-45 years with HIV.

The V call is TRBV13, the J call TRBJ1-1; D possibly corresponds to TRBD1 (6 bases). Per the germline V gene, CDR1 is PRHDT and CDR2 is FYEKMQ (reference sequence). V lost 2 bases, J lost 4 bases, and 11 bases lay in between. The CDR3 is 14 amino acids. The chain's CDR3 is CASSLNGGRTEAFF. The CDR3 DNA follows: TGTGCCAGCAGCTTAAACGGGGGGCGCACTGAAGCTTTCTTT.

The chain links TRBV29-1 to TRBJ1-1; 8 bases match TRBD1. Unmatched junction bases numbered 6, after V lost 4 bases and J lost 5 bases. Germline CDR1 reads SQVTM; CDR2 reads ANQGSEA. This CDR3 contains 13 residues. The CDR3 coding sequence is TGCAGCGTTGTGACAGGGGTAGGGACTGAAGCTTTCTTT. The encoded protein is CSVVTGVGTEAFF. The full variable domain, in which reference TRBV29-1 and TRBJ1-1 provide the parts outside the CDR3, is SAVISQKPSRDICQRGTSLTIQCQVDSQVTMMFWYRQQPGQSLTLIATANQGSEATYESGFVIDKFPISRPNLTFSTLTVSNMSPEDSSIYLCSVVTGVGTEAFFGQGTRLTVV.

CDR3: CASSPNTSINGETQYF. In nucleotides, the CDR3 is TGTGCCAGCTCACCAAATACTAGCATTAACGGAGAGACCCAGTACTTC. V and J are TRBV18 and TRBJ2-5; possibly TRBD2 for D (6 bases). Germline lookup yields CDR1 KGHSH and CDR2 LQKENI. V lost 2 bases, J lost 4 bases, and 17 bases lay in between. There are 16 residues in the CDR3.

The chain employs TRBV11-1 and TRBJ2-7, with 9 bases lining up with TRBD1. Germline CDR1 is SGHAT and CDR2 is FQDESV (reference sequence). CDR3 length: 15 residues. J was trimmed by 5 bases and V by 5 bases; bases with no gene match: 10. The CDR3 sequence is CASSIALGQGNEQYF. DNA of the CDR3: TGTGCCAGCAGCATCGCCCTTGGACAGGGGAACGAGCAGTACTTC.

The chain couples TRBV28 to TRBJ1-1; no definite D call. Between the trimmed V and J ends, which lost 7 bases and 0 bases, there was a span of 15 bases. The CDR3 is 15 residues long. CDR1 is MDHEN and CDR2 is SYDVKM in the germline V gene. CDR3 residues: CASNRRRSMNTEAFF. The CDR3, as DNA: TGTGCCAGCAACCGACGAAGATCTATGAACACTGAAGCTTTCTTT.

The V and J genes are TRBV4-2 and TRBJ2-5; D not certain. Trimming removed 0 bases from V and 6 bases from J, with 5 bases in between. This CDR3 region has 12 residues. Germline assignment: CDR1 LGHNA and CDR2 YNFKEQ. CDR3 nucleotide sequence: TGTGCCAGCAGCCAAGATGGGAAGACCCAGTACTTC. It codes for CASSQDGKTQYF.

The chain couples TRBV29-1 to TRBJ2-7; TRBD2 matches at 14 bases. This CDR3 contains 15 residues. V was pared by 4 bases and J by 6 bases, with 8 bases of the junction left unmatched. CDR1 SQVTM and CDR2 ANQGSEA come from the germline V gene. CDR3 nucleotides: TGCAGCGTTGTCCGACTAGCGGGAGGGCTGGGCGAGCAGTACTTC. As protein: CSVVRLAGGLGEQYF.

This sequence joins TRBV6-1 and TRBJ1-4; a weak D match, TRBD1 (6 bases). This CDR3 has 16 amino acids. V was cut by 2 bases and J by 2 bases, with 12 bases left in between. Germline loops: CDR1 MNHNS, CDR2 SASEGT. CDR3 in DNA: TGTGCCAGCAGTGAAACAGGGACATACACTAATGAAAAACTGTTTTTT. Protein product: CASSETGTYTNEKLFF.

The rearrangement uses TRBV11-2 and TRBJ1-4; D is unresolved. Trimming took 5 bases from V and 0 from J, leaving 10 bases between them. The CDR3 is 15 amino acids. Per the germline V gene, CDR1 is SGHAT and CDR2 is FQNNGV. CDR3 residues: CASSTIGSTNEKLFF. In DNA form, the CDR3 reads TGTGCCAGCAGCACTATCGGCTCAACTAATGAAAAACTGTTTTTT.

This clone occurred once. The rearrangement uses TRBV5-6 and TRBJ2-7; tentatively, D is TRBD1 or TRBD2 (5 bases each). The V and J ends lost 3 bases and 4 bases respectively, with 5 bases between them. The CDR3 has 11 amino acids. The V gene's germline CDR1 is SGHDT and CDR2 YYEEEE. The CDR3 region has the DNA TGTGCCAGCAGCTGGGGGTACGAGCAGTACTTC. Translation gives CASSWGYEQYF.